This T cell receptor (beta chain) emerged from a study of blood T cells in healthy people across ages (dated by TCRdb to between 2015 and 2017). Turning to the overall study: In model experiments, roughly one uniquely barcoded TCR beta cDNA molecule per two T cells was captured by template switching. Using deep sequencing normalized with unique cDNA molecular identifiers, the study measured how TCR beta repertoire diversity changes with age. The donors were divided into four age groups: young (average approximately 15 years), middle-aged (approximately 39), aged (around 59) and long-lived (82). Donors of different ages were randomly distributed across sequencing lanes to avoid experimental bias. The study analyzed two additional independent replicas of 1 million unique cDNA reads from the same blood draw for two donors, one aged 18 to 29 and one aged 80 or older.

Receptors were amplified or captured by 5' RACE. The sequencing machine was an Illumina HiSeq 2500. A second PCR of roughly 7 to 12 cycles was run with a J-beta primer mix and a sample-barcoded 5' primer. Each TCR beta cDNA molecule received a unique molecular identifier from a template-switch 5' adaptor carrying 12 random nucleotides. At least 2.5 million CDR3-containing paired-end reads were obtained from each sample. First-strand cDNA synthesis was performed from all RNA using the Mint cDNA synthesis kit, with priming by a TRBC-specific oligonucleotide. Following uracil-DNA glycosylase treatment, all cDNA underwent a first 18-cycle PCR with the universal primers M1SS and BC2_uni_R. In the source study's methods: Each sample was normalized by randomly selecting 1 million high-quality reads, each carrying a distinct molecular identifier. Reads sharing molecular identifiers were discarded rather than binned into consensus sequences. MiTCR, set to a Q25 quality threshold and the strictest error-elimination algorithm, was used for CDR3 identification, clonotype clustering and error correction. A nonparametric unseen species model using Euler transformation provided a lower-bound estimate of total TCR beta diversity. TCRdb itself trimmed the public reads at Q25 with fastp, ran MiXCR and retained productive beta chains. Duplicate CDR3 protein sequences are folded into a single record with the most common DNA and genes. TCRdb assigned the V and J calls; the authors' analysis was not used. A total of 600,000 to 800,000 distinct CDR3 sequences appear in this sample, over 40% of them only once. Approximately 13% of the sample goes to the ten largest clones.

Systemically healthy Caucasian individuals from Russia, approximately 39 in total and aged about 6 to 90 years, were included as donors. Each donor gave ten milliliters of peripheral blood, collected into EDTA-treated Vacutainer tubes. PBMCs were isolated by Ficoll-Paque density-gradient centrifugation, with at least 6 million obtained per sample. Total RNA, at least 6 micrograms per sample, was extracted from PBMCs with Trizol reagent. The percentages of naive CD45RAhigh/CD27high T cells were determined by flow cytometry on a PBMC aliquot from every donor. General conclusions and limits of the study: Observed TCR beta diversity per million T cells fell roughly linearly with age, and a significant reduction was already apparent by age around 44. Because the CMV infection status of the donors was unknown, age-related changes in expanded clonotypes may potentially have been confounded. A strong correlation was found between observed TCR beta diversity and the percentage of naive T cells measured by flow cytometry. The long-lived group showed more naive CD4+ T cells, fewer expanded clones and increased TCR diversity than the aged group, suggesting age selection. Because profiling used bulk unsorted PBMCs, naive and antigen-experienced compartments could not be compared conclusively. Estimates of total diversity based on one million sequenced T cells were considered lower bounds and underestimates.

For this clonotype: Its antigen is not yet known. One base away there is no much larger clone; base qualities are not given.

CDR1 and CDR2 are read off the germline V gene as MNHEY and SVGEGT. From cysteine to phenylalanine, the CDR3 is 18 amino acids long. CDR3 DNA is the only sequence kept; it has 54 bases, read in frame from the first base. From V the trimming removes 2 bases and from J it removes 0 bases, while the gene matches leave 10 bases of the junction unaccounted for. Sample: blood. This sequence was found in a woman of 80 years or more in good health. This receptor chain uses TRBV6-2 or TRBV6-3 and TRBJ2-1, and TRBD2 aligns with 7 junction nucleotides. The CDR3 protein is CASSYGAGRRNSYNEQFF. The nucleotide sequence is TGTGCCAGCAGTTACGGAGCGGGGAGAAGGAACTCCTACAATGAGCAGTTCTTC.